The rows below give T cell receptor beta chains drawn from one sample of a study of technical replicates of blood from a few donors. Clones were sequenced by immunoSEQ multiplex PCR, and TCRdb holds only the in-frame ones, with some missing. The table shows 70,000 to 85,000 clones, with 92% occurring only once. The specimen was T cells isolated from PBMCs. Receptors were obtained from a human donor in good health. Both conserved end residues are trimmed from each CDR3. D genes are given only for firm matches.

>12|TRBV19|NA|TRBJ2-7
ASSMYGYHIEQY
>13|TRBV6-6|TRBD1|TRBJ2-7
ASTPIQGVSYEQY
>13|TRBV9|NA|TRBJ1-2
ASSSGSTSPYGYT
>15|TRBV19|TRBD2|TRBJ2-5
ASSIAGGEWDQETQY
>12|TRBV19|TRBD1|TRBJ1-1
ASSQTGINTEAF
>14|TRBV18|NA|TRBJ1-1
ASSPTSAYEGTEAF
>11|TRBV6-5|NA|TRBJ1-2
ASSTPGGYGYT
>12|TRBV7-8|NA|TRBJ1-1
ASSFRSQNTEAF
>15|TRBV25-1|NA|TRBJ1-1
ASSESVGGGLNTEAF
>15|TRBV7-9|TRBD2|TRBJ2-7
ASSLGLAGGPSYEQY
>10|TRBV2|NA|TRBJ1-2
ASSAQFYGYT
>14|TRBV7-2|TRBD1|TRBJ1-1
ASSLGWGQINTEAF
>13|TRBV2|NA|TRBJ1-5
ASSEGFRGNQPQH
>12|TRBV15|NA|TRBJ1-3
ATSRDRGGNTIY
>13|TRBV9|TRBD1|TRBJ2-7
ASSVEGQGNYEQY
>12|TRBV6-5|TRBD1|TRBJ2-7
ATAGTGIAYEQY
>14|TRBV4-1|TRBD1|TRBJ2-1
ASSQDVGTGGNEQF
>11|TRBV30|TRBD1|TRBJ1-2
AWSKGAPYGYT
>11|TRBV28|TRBD1|TRBJ2-7
ASIAGGKDEQY
>12|TRBV7-9|TRBD1|TRBJ1-2
ASRPDRVGYGYT
>12|TRBV19|TRBD1|TRBJ1-5
ASSPDRDIQPQH
>11|TRBV29-1|TRBD2|TRBJ2-7
SVESGTSYEQY
>13|TRBV7-2|TRBD2|TRBJ2-7
ASSQTSGRGYEQY
>6|TRBV20-1|NA|TRBJ1-2
SGGGYT
>13|TRBV29-1|TRBD2|TRBJ2-5
SVEVGGGSSVTQY
>13|TRBV5-1|TRBD1|TRBJ2-3
ASSSTGASTDTQY
>16|TRBV7-4|TRBD1|TRBJ2-7
ASSAGTGAFHRFYEQY
>14|TRBV7-6|NA|TRBJ2-5
ASSLGDNREAETQY
>13|TRBV7-9|TRBD1|TRBJ2-1
ASKGGTGGRYEQF
>11|TRBV6-5|NA|TRBJ1-3
ASSQSSGNTIY
>13|TRBV6-5|TRBD1|TRBJ2-7
ASSYSGRGRDEQY
>11|TRBV5-1|NA|TRBJ1-4
ASSRGEGEKLF
>15|TRBV10-3|TRBD1|TRBJ1-2
AISESTGGAGIYGYT
>12|TRBV6-5|TRBD2|TRBJ2-1
ASSSGTSVHEQF
>11|TRBV7-9|TRBD1|TRBJ1-4
ASSLGQGEKLF
>14|TRBV28|NA|TRBJ2-7
ASSPPLGQGKGEQY
>12|TRBV6-5|NA|TRBJ2-2
ASSFGTFTGELF
>12|TRBV10-3|TRBD1|TRBJ2-7
AISESVTGDEQY
>13|TRBV6-5|TRBD1|TRBJ2-5
ASSSQATGGETQY
>11|TRBV5-7|TRBD1|TRBJ1-2
ASSQDRGPGYT
>12|TRBV15|NA|TRBJ1-2
ATSRDLSLGGYT
>13|TRBV16|NA|TRBJ2-3
ASSAGRDSTDTQY
>14|TRBV9|TRBD2|TRBJ2-2
ASSPTSGANTGELF
>10|TRBV2|NA|TRBJ1-5
ASSERFKPQH
>12|TRBV6-6|TRBD2|TRBJ2-2
ASKTSGRGGELF
>10|TRBV29-1|NA|TRBJ2-3
SVGRAGETQY
>10|TRBV10-2|NA|TRBJ2-7
ASTYSRYEQY